This T cell receptor (beta chain) was documented in a study of PD-L1 blockade in urothelial cancer (dated by TCRdb to the late 2010s). Notes on the research overall: All patients started therapy at some point between 2014 and 2016 and received atezolizumab 1,200 mg intravenously every 3 weeks. About 85% of the roughly 29 patients were identified as males with urothelial cancer of bladder origin, and a prior smoking history was reported by 18 of 29 patients. An ECOG performance status of 0 or 1 was recorded for the patients, and 0 to 3 prior chemotherapy regimens had been received by the patients. Blood samples were analyzed at 3 weeks after treatment start (second dose) and at 6 weeks after treatment start. Blood samples yielded a median of roughly 150,000 T cells and some 80,000 unique TCRs, with median clonality approximately 0.08. An exploratory multi-omic analysis was conducted of the somatic, immune and clinical correlates of response to PD-L1 blockade with atezolizumab in urothelial cancer. TCR sequencing covered pretreatment tumor samples and matched, serially collected peripheral blood taken before and after atezolizumab treatment. Durable clinical benefit was defined as progression-free survival longer than 6 months, and TCR features were also tested against progression-free and overall survival. In the same patients, pretreatment tumors underwent whole exome sequencing and RNA sequencing in addition to TCR sequencing. Durable clinical benefit was achieved by nine patients but not by the remaining 20. Around 29 patients had pretreatment blood TCR-seq, around 25 had at least one posttreatment blood collection, and around 25 had tumor TCR-seq.

Trimming leaves V shorter by 5 bases and J shorter by 5 bases, with the junction holding 14 bases beyond the gene matches. Sequences MNHEY (CDR1) and SMNVEV (CDR2) are obtained from the germline V gene (reference sequence). The CDR3 runs 16 amino acids, cysteine and phenylalanine included. Just CDR3 DNA is preserved here, 48 bases in frame from base 1. As to this clone: Its specific antigen is unknown. No qualities accompany the bases; no much larger clone lies one base away.

Broader findings and caveats from the paper: Greater expansion of tumor-associated TCR clones in peripheral blood 3 weeks after the start of treatment was observed in patients with durable benefit (n of about 24, p = 0.022). Improved progression-free and overall survival was associated with having pretreatment peripheral blood TCR clonality below the median. Small sample size (n ≈ 29) and many exploratory analyses mean the results are intended to be hypothesis-generating.

Each PCR received spiked-in synthetic TCR analog templates so that absolute template abundance could be estimated from read counts. Using the immunoSEQ assay, TCRbeta CDR3 regions were amplified from genomic DNA with bias-controlled V and J gene primers. Sequencing of rearranged TCRbeta segments was performed at approximately 20X coverage. The paper's processing steps were these. Sequencing errors were corrected by clustering, and CDR3s were annotated against IMGT so that V, D and J genes could be assigned. Out-of-frame and stop-codon sequences were excluded, and only productive TCRbeta rearrangements were used in downstream analyses. To compute clonality, Shannon entropy was normalized by the log of the number of unique productive sequences and then subtracted from one. Fisher's exact test with Benjamini-Hochberg correction, using a cutoff of adjusted p below 0.01, was how clones that differed between time points or between blood and tumor were identified. As stored in TCRdb, this immuneACCESS dataset retains in-frame rearrangements with V and J assigned. A fraction of the clones does not appear; measured against another copy, unresolved V genes explain less than half of the discrepancy, and the remainder lacks a known reason. The V and J calls and clone size are taken from that table; D and trimming were inferred from the DNA. Across this sample there are around 34,000 clones, with 85% seen only once. The ten largest clonotypes hold approximately 14% of the sample.

Per the publication, the time point label means: pretreatment peripheral blood. A total of under 35 patients with locally advanced or metastatic urothelial carcinoma, treated at Memorial Sloan Kettering on a trial protocol, made up the cohort. Peripheral blood mononuclear cells were collected from each patient pretreatment and during treatment, giving between 1 and 8 total time points per patient. The Qiagen DNeasy Blood extraction kit was used to purify genomic DNA from total PBMCs and tumor samples. Collected pretreatment and during treatment, PBMCs were isolated and stored as previously described.

The origin of this receptor is an elderly man with urothelial cancer. The sample consisted of PBMCs, taken around atezolizumab (anti-PD-L1) treatment. This sequence uses TRBV27 and TRBJ2-7, with 8 bases aligning to TRBD1. This receptor carries the CDR3 CASSTTPGQARHEQYF. The bases are TGTGCCAGCAGTACGACCCCGGGACAGGCGAGGCACGAGCAGTACTTC.